Each of the 32 T cell receptor beta chains below was sequenced from the same sample in a study of identical twins. TCRdb re-derived calls from the 5' RACE reads in MiXCR, one entry per CDR3 protein. The sample lists about 520,000 distinct CDR3 sequences; around 20% were seen once. The sample also formed part of further work on T cells expressing NK-cell markers.

The sample taken for sequencing was CD4+ T cells sorted from blood. The source of these receptors is a woman between 18 and 29 years old in good health.

V is TRBV3-1 and J is TRBJ2-1; no reliable D call. With 1 base removed from V and 3 bases from J, the gap between germline ends came to 10 bases. Germline CDR1 LGHDT, CDR2 YNNKEL (reference sequence). The CDR3 totals 15 residues. The CDR3 coding sequence is TGTGCCAGCAGCCAAGTGAGTACCTTCTACAATGAGCAGTTCTTC. Residues: CASSQVSTFYNEQFF.

The V and J genes are TRBV5-1 and TRBJ2-5, with D possibly TRBD1 on 5 matching bases. V was shortened by 2 bases and J by 3 bases, with 8 bases between the two germline ends. This CDR3 has 13 residues. Germline CDR1 reads SGHRS; CDR2 reads YFSETQ. The CDR3 protein is CASSFETEETQYF. For the CDR3, the DNA is TGCGCCAGCAGCTTCGAGACAGAAGAGACCCAGTACTTC. The full variable domain, completed using reference TRBV5-1 and TRBJ2-5, is KAGVTQTPRYLIKTRGQQVTLSCSPISGHRSVSWYQQTPGQGLQFLFEYFSETQRNKGNFPGRFSGRQFSNSRSEMNVSTLELGDSALYLCASSFETEETQYFGPGTRLLVL.

This clonotype showed up just a few times. At one boundary the junction diverges from the germline segment, which might be a read error. The chain recombines TRBV15 with TRBJ2-4, with a possible D match to TRBD2 (5 bases). The germline V gene has CDR1 LNHNV and CDR2 YYDKDF (reference sequence). CDR3 length: 13 amino acids. Here the CDR3 reads CATSRDTGIRKDF. The CDR3 nucleotides read TGTGCCACCAGCAGAGATACGGGGATCAGAAAGGACTTC.

In its sample, this clonotype was seen a few times. The chain joins TRBV6-1 to TRBJ1-2; TRBD1 might be the D (5 bases). The germline V gene has CDR1 MNHNS and CDR2 SASEGT. The CDR3 is 13 amino acids. The V end lost 6 bases, the J end lost 4 bases, and 12 bases lay between the germline ends. This CDR3 is CASSEGQPYGYTF. For the CDR3, the DNA is TGTGCCAGCAGCGAGGGGCAACCCTATGGCTACACCTTC.

The sample holds a few counts of this clonotype. The chain recombines TRBV20-1 with TRBJ2-3; 13 bases agree with TRBD2. Germline values: CDR1 DFQATT, CDR2 SNEGSKA (reference sequence). With V trimmed by 1 base and J by 5 bases, 12 bases remained unmatched. The CDR3 loop spans 18 amino acids. The CDR3 bases are TGCAGTGCTAGAGGCAGGGGGACTAGCGGGGAGGTCATAGATACGCAGTATTTT. It yields the protein CSARGRGTSGEVIDTQYF.

The table lists this clonotype with a few counts. The chain combines TRBV7-2 with TRBJ2-3; 8 nucleotides align to TRBD2. There are 14 residues in the CDR3. Per germline, CDR1 SGHTA and CDR2 FQGNSA. The junction had 9 bases not matched to a gene; V was cut back by 6 bases and J by 7 bases. The CDR3 sequence: CASRGGLAFYTQYF. CDR3 in DNA: TGTGCCAGCAGAGGTGGACTAGCATTCTATACGCAGTATTTT.

The chain combines TRBV6-2 or TRBV6-3 with TRBJ2-5; TRBD1 aligns across 9 bases. The CDR3 is 13 amino acids. In germline, CDR1 is MNHEY, CDR2 SVGEGT. Unmatched junction bases numbered 5, after V lost 5 bases and J lost 7 bases. The CDR3 bases are TGTGCCAGCAGTCCCGTGACAGGGGGGACCCAGTACTTC. Encoded protein: CASSPVTGGTQYF.

The rearrangement uses TRBV5-6 and TRBJ2-1; 10 nucleotides agree with TRBD2. V was pared by 3 bases and J by 4 bases, with 7 bases of the junction left unmatched. Germline CDR1 and CDR2: SGHDT and YYEEEE. This CDR3 is 16 amino acids long. The CDR3 DNA follows: TGTGCCAGCAGCTACGAGCGGGGGGGGCGATACAATGAGCAGTTCTTC. Protein: CASSYERGGRYNEQFF.

This clonotype appeared once. The chain's CDR3 is CASRDGGSGANVLTF. The CDR3 DNA is TGTGCCAGCAGGGATGGGGGCTCTGGGGCCAACGTCCTGACTTTC. This chain uses TRBV28 with TRBJ2-6; D is possibly TRBD1 or TRBD2 (5 bases each). CDR1 and CDR2 (germline): MDHEN, SYDVKM. V was pared by 6 bases and J by 0 bases, with 9 bases between. The CDR3 extends over 15 amino acids.

The sample holds a few counts of this clonotype. The CDR3 loop reads CSVEDLRGGNEFSRPDTQYF. The CDR3 DNA reads TGCAGCGTTGAAGATTTGAGGGGGGGAAATGAGTTCTCGCGCCCAGATACGCAGTATTTT. The chain has TRBV29-1 and TRBJ2-3; maybe TRBD2 (7 bases). The CDR3 consists of 20 residues. V lost 0 bases and J lost 4, with 29 bases in between. CDR1 is SQVTM, CDR2 ANQGSEA, per germline.

The chain couples TRBV6-6 to TRBJ1-2; D remains ambiguous. Trimming pared 3 bases from V and 7 bases from J, leaving 6 bases between. This CDR3 has 11 residues. Germline lookup yields CDR1 MNHNY and CDR2 SVGAGI (reference sequence). The CDR3 nucleotides read TGTGCCAGCAGTTATGATGGTGGCTACACCTTC. It encodes CASSYDGGYTF.

The rearrangement links TRBV24-1 to TRBJ2-5; 14 bases are shared with TRBD2. Trimming removed 8 bases from V and 3 bases from J; junction bases left unmatched: 10. CDR3 length equals 17 residues. Germline CDR1 and CDR2: KGHDR and SFDVKD. The CDR3 here is CATNRGLAGGDEETQYF. For the CDR3, the DNA is TGTGCCACCAATCGAGGACTAGCGGGGGGCGACGAAGAGACCCAGTACTTC.

The chain couples TRBV20-1 to TRBJ2-3; TRBD2 is a possible D gene (5 bases). Trimming shortened V by 3 bases and J by 6 bases, and 13 bases separated the two germline ends. The V gene's germline CDR1 is DFQATT and CDR2 SNEGSKA (reference sequence). The CDR3 sequence is 13 residues long. The CDR3 nucleotides are TGCAGTGCTAGTCGTCGGTCGGGGGATACGCAGTATTTT. Amino acid sequence: CSASRRSGDTQYF.

The chain links TRBV6-2 or TRBV6-3 to TRBJ2-1, with D perhaps matching TRBD2 (5 bases). The germline CDR1 and CDR2 sequences are MNHEY and SVGEGT. The CDR3 consists of 13 residues. Between the trimmed V and J ends, which lost 6 bases and 8 bases, there was a span of 14 bases. Here the CDR3 reads CASRRSGTYEQFF. The CDR3 nucleotides are TGTGCCAGCAGACGTTCGGGAACTTATGAGCAGTTCTTC.

The chain has TRBV7-2 and TRBJ2-7; 7 nucleotides align to TRBD1. The CDR3 runs to 15 residues. The V gene end was trimmed by 6 bases and the J gene end by 6 bases; junction bases not matched to a gene: 14. The germline V gene has CDR1 SGHTA and CDR2 FQGNSA. The CDR3 here is CASSRQGNALSEQYF. CDR3 DNA sequence: TGTGCCAGCAGTCGACAGGGAAACGCTTTATCCGAGCAGTACTTC.

This clonotype was counted only a few times. The J gene is TRBJ2-2, the V gene TRBV7-3; D gene uncertain. This CDR3 comprises 13 residues. V lost 10 bases, J lost 0 bases, and 9 bases lay in between. The V gene's germline CDR1 is SGHTA and CDR2 FQGTGA. CDR3 in DNA: TGTGCCACAACTTCCCCGAACACCGGGGAGCTGTTTTTT. Translation: CATTSPNTGELFF.

The chain is built from TRBV10-3 and TRBJ2-2; 10 positions agree with TRBD1. Germline V lookup: CDR1 ENHRY, CDR2 SYGVKD. The CDR3 extends over 15 amino acids. Germline trimming cut 5 bases from V and 6 bases from J; bases unmatched to any gene: 6. CDR3 region: CAISPGTGEAGELFF. Here the CDR3 DNA reads TGTGCCATCAGTCCCGGGACAGGGGAAGCCGGGGAGCTGTTTTTT.

The chain carries TRBV12-3 or TRBV12-4 and TRBJ2-5, with 9 bases identical to TRBD2. The CDR3 spans 14 residues. The CDR3 DNA sequence: TGTGCGACTGGGTTAGGACTAGCGTCGGAGACCCAGTACTTC. This translates into CATGLGLASETQYF.

This clonotype turned up a few times. The V and J genes are TRBV5-1 and TRBJ2-1; TRBD2 agrees at 8 bases. This CDR3 contains 15 residues. Per the germline V gene, CDR1 is SGHRS and CDR2 is YFSETQ. V dropped 4 bases and J dropped 4; count of bases not matched to a gene: 7. Written as DNA, the CDR3 is TGCGCCAGCAGCAACTCCGGGGGGGCGTACAATGAGCAGTTCTTC. This sequence encodes CASSNSGGAYNEQFF.

This clonotype was counted only a few times. This chain links TRBV4-3 with TRBJ2-5; D gene uncertain. Per germline, CDR1 LGHNA and CDR2 YSLEER. V was clipped by 4 bases and J by 0 bases, with 6 bases between them. The CDR3 contains 13 residues. The CDR3, as DNA: TGCGCCAGCAGCCCCCGGGACCAAGAGACCCAGTACTTC. It codes for CASSPRDQETQYF.

This chain uses TRBV12-3 or TRBV12-4 with TRBJ2-5; D might be TRBD2 (5 bases). The V and J ends lost 8 bases and 7 bases respectively, with 17 bases between them. This CDR3 has 13 amino acids. The CDR3 here is CASRLNGETTQYF. CDR3 bases: TGTGCCAGCCGCCTGAACGGGGAGACGACCCAGTACTTC.

V gene TRBV5-1 combines with J gene TRBJ2-5; D remains unclear. Per the germline V gene, CDR1 is SGHRS and CDR2 is YFSETQ. V was pared by 4 bases and J by 0 bases, with 4 bases between. The CDR3 totals 12 residues. DNA of the CDR3: TGCGCCAGCAGCAAAAACCAAGAGACCCAGTACTTC. Protein: CASSKNQETQYF.

A remark on this clonotype: A much larger clone is a single base away; this may be a read error. The chain has TRBV5-8 and TRBJ2-7; D gene unclear. Between the trimmed V and J ends, which lost 5 bases and 0 bases, there was a span of 6 bases. This CDR3 comprises 12 residues. Germline values: CDR1 SGHTS, CDR2 YDEGEE. The CDR3 nucleotides read TGTGCCAGCAGACCGAGCTCCTACGAGCAGTACTTC. This codes for CASRPSSYEQYF. Full variable domain (rest looked up from reference TRBV5-8 and TRBJ2-7): EAGVTQSPTHLIKTRGQQATLRCSPISGHTSVYWYQQALGLGLQFLLWYDEGEERNRGNFPPRFSGRQFPNYSSELNVNALELEDSALYLCASRPSSYEQYFGPGTRLTVT.

This clonotype turned up a few times. The chain joins TRBV7-2 to TRBJ1-4; weak D call: TRBD1 (6 bases). CDR3 size: 14 residues. The germline V and J ends were trimmed by 10 bases and 7 bases, with 19 bases remaining between them. Germline CDR1 is SGHTA and CDR2 is FQGNSA. DNA for the CDR3: TGTGCCACCCGTCCAGGGGAAAATTTTGAAAAACTGTTTTTT. Residues: CATRPGENFEKLFF.

This clonotype showed up many times. The chain carries TRBV18 and TRBJ1-1; no definite D call. V lost 3 bases, J lost 8 bases, and 19 bases lay in between. Germline CDR1 reads KGHSH; CDR2 reads LQKENI. CDR3 length: 15 amino acids. The CDR3, as DNA: TGTGCCAGCTCACCTTCGAAACCCCCAGGCGTGGAAGCTTTCTTT. Translated, it gives CASSPSKPPGVEAFF.

This clonotype was picked up a small number of times. The chain combines TRBV5-1 with TRBJ2-7; D is unresolved. This CDR3 has 15 amino acids. Trimming stripped 4 bases from V and 4 bases from J, with 18 bases between. From germline, CDR1 is SGHRS and CDR2 YFSETQ. CDR3 sequence: CASSPAGTARYEQYF. The CDR3 DNA is TGCGCCAGCAGCCCGGCCGGAACGGCTCGTTACGAGCAGTACTTC.

The gene calls are TRBV7-2 and TRBJ2-1, with 11 positions matching TRBD1. Looked up from germline, CDR1 is SGHTA and CDR2 is FQGNSA. Germline trimming cut 1 base from V and 4 bases from J; bases unmatched to any gene: 3. There are 16 residues in the CDR3. CDR3 in DNA: TGTGCCAGCAGCTTAGGCGGGACAGGGGGATACAATGAGCAGTTCTTC. This codes for CASSLGGTGGYNEQFF.

This clonotype was observed at least ten times. The gene calls are TRBV10-3 and TRBJ2-7; the D is unclear. Trimming removed 0 bases from V and 5 bases from J, with 14 bases in between. CDR1 is ENHRY and CDR2 is SYGVKD in the germline V gene. The CDR3 has 15 amino acids. The CDR3 DNA follows: TGTGCCATCAGTGAGTCGGGGAACAGCCTACACGAGCAGTACTTC. It specifies CAISESGNSLHEQYF.

This clonotype was counted between two and nine times. This chain joins TRBV7-9 and TRBJ2-3, with 7 bases aligning to TRBD2. After removal of 5 bases from V and 2 bases from J, the junction contained 7 bases not matched to a gene. Germline V gives CDR1 SEHNR, CDR2 FQNEAQ (reference sequence). This CDR3 contains 15 residues. The CDR3 DNA reads TGTGCCAGCAGCCCTAGCGGAGGGATCACAGATACGCAGTATTTT. Its translation: CASSPSGGITDTQYF.

This clonotype was seen more than once but under ten times. V gene TRBV20-1 combines with J gene TRBJ2-5; 9 bases are shared with TRBD2. This CDR3 spans 15 amino acids. Germline trimming cut 5 bases from V and 0 bases from J; bases unmatched to any gene: 7. Germline-derived CDR1 and CDR2 are DFQATT and SNEGSKA (reference sequence). The CDR3 nucleotides are TGCAGTGCTGCGGTGGTAGCGGGGGACCAAGAGACCCAGTACTTC. Its protein product is CSAAVVAGDQETQYF.

The rearrangement joins TRBV9 to TRBJ1-6; D unclear. Per germline, CDR1 SGDLS and CDR2 YYNGEE. The CDR3 is 14 amino acids. Trimming left V 3 bases short and J 7 bases short, with 11 bases between. The CDR3: CASSGGRLNSPLHF. CDR3 DNA sequence: TGTGCCAGCAGCGGCGGACGGCTAAATTCACCCCTCCACTTT.

The table lists this clonotype with a few counts. This rearrangement joins TRBV29-1 to TRBJ2-5; 9 bases are shared with TRBD2. V lost 7 bases and J lost 6; bases outside the gene matches: 6. The germline CDR1 and CDR2 sequences are SQVTM and ANQGSEA. The CDR3 has 12 amino acids. The CDR3 sequence: CSAIAGAKTQYF. The CDR3 nucleotides read TGCAGCGCTATAGCGGGAGCTAAGACCCAGTACTTC.